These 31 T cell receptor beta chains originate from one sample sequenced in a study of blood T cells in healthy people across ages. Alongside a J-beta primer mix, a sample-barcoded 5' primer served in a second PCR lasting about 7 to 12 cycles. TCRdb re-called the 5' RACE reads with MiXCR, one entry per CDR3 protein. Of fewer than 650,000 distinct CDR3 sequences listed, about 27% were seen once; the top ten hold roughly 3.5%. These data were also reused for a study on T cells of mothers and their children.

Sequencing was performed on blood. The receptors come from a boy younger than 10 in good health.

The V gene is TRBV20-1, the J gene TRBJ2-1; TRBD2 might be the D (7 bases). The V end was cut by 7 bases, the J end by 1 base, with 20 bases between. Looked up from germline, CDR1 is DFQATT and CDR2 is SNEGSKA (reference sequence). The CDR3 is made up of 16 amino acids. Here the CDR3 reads CSVGQEQGLSYNEQFF. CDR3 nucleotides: TGCAGTGTAGGTCAAGAACAGGGACTATCCTACAATGAGCAGTTCTTC.

The CDR3 loop is CASRTGNSADTQYF. The CDR3, as DNA: TGTGCCAGCCGAACGGGAAATTCCGCAGATACGCAGTATTTT. The chain recombines TRBV7-2 with TRBJ2-3; the D gene is possibly TRBD2 (5 bases). The CDR3 is made up of 14 amino acids. V was trimmed by 8 bases and J by 4 bases, leaving 16 bases between them. Germline V gives CDR1 SGHTA, CDR2 FQGNSA.

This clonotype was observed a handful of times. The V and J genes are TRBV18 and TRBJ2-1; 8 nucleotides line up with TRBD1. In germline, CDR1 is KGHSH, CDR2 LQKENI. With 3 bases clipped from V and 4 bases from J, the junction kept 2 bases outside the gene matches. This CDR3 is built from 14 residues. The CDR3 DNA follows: TGTGCCAGCTCACCGGGACAGGATTACAATGAGCAGTTCTTC. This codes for CASSPGQDYNEQFF.

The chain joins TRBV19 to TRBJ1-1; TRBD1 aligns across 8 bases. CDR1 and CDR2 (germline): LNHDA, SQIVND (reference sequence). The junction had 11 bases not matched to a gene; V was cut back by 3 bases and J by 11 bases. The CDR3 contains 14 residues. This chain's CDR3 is CASSMDRASYQAFF. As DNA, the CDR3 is TGTGCCAGTAGTATGGACAGGGCGTCGTATCAGGCTTTCTTT.

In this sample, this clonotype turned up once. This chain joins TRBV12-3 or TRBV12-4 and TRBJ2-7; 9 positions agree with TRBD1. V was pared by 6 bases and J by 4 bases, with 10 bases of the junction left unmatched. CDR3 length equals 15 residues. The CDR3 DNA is TGTGCCAGCAGCGGAACCGGGACAGGGCAATACGAGCAGTACTTC. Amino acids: CASSGTGTGQYEQYF.

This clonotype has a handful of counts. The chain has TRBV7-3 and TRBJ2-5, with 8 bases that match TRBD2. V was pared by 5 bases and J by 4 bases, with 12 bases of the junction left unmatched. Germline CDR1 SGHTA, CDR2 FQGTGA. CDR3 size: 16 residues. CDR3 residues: CASSRTGTRLSETQYF. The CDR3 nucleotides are TGTGCCAGCAGCCGAACCGGGACTAGGCTTTCAGAGACCCAGTACTTC.

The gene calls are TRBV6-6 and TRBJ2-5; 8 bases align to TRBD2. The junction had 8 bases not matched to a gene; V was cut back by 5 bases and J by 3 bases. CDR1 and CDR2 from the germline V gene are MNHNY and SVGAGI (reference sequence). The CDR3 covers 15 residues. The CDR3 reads CASSGVTSAEETQYF. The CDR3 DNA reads TGTGCCAGCAGTGGAGTGACTAGCGCCGAAGAGACCCAGTACTTC.

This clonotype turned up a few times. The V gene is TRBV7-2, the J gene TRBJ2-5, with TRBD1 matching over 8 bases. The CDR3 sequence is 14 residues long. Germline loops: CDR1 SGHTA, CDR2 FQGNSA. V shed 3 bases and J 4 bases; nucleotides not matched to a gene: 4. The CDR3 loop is CASSFNGQGETQYF. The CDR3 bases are TGTGCCAGCAGCTTTAACGGACAGGGAGAGACCCAGTACTTC.

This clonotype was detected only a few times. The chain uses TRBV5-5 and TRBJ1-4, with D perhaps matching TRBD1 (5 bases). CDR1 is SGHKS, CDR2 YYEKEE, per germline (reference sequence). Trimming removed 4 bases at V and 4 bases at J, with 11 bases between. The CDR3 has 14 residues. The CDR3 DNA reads TGTGCCAGCAGCCTTTACAGGCTTAATGAAAAACTGTTTTTT. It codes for CASSLYRLNEKLFF. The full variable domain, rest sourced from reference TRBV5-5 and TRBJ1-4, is DAGVTQSPTHLIKTRGQQVTLRCSPISGHKSVSWYQQVLGQGPQFIFQYYEKEERGRGNFPDRFSARQFPNYSSELNVNALLLGDSALYLCASSLYRLNEKLFFGSGTQLSVL.

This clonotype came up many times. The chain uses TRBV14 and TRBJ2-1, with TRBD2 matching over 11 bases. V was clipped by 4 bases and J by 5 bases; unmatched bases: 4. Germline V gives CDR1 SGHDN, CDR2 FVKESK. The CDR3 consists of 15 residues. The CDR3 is CASSPLGLADNEQFF. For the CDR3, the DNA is TGTGCCAGCAGCCCCCTGGGACTAGCGGACAATGAGCAGTTCTTC.

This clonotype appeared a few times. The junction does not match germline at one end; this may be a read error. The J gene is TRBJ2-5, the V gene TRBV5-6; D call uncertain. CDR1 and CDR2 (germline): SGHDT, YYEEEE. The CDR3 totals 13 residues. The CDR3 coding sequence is TGTGCCCGCAGCTTGGGCAACACAGAGACCCAGTACTTC. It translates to CARSLGNTETQYF.

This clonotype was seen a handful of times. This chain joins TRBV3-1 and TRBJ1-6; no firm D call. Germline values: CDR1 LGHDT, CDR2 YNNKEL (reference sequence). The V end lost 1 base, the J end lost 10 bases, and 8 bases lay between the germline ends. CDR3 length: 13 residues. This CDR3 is CASSQARDSPLHF. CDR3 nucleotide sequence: TGTGCCAGCAGCCAAGCACGCGACTCACCCCTCCACTTT.

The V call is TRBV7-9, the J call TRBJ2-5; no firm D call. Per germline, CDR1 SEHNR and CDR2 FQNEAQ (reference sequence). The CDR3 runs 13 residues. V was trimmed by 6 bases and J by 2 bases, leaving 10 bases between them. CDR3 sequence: CASSQRSQETQYF. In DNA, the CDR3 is TGTGCCAGCAGTCAAAGGTCTCAAGAGACCCAGTACTTC.

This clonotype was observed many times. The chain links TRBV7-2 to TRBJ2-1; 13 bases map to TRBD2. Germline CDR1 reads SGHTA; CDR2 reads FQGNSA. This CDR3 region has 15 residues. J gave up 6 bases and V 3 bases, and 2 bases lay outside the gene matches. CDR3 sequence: CASSLTSGRLNEQFF. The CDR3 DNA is TGTGCCAGCAGCTTGACTAGCGGGAGGCTCAATGAGCAGTTCTTC.

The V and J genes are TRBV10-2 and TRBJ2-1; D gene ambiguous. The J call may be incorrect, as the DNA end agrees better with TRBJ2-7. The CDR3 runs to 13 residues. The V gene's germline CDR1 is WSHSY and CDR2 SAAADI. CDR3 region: CASSGLGTGEQYF. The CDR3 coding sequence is TGCGCCAGCAGTGGACTGGGAACGGGTGAGCAGTACTTC.

The CDR3: CSARELPGLAGGHGETQYF. CDR3 in DNA: TGCAGTGCTAGAGAACTACCGGGACTAGCGGGAGGGCACGGAGAGACCCAGTACTTC. The chain combines TRBV20-1 with TRBJ2-5; TRBD2 matches at 16 bases. Trimming at V came to 0 bases and at J to 4 bases, leaving 11 bases not matched to a gene. The germline CDR1 and CDR2 sequences are DFQATT and SNEGSKA (reference sequence). CDR3 length: 19 residues.

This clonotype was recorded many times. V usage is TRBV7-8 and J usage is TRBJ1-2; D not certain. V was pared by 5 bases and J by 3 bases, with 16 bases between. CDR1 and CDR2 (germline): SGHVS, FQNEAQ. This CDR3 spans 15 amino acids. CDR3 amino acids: CASSRVKDGDYGYTF. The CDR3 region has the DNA TGTGCCAGCAGCCGGGTGAAAGACGGCGACTATGGCTACACCTTC.

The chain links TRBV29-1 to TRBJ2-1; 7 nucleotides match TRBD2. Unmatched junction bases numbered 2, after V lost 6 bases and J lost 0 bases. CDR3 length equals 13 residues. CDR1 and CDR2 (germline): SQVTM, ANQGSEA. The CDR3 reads CSVGLVSYNEQFF. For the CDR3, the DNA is TGCAGCGTAGGACTAGTCTCCTACAATGAGCAGTTCTTC.

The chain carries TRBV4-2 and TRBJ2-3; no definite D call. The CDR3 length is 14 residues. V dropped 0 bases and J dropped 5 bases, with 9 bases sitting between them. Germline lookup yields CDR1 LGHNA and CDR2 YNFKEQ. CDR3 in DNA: TGTGCCAGCAGCCAAGACCTGCCCGAAGATACGCAGTATTTT. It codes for CASSQDLPEDTQYF.

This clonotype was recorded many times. The CDR3 coding sequence is TGCAGTGCTAGCTCTTCGCGGACTAGCACGTACAATGAGCAGTTCTTC. As protein: CSASSSRTSTYNEQFF. V is TRBV20-1 and J is TRBJ2-1; 8 bases are shared with TRBD2. This CDR3 is built from 16 residues. Germline V gene lookup returns CDR1 DFQATT and CDR2 SNEGSKA (reference sequence). V shed 3 bases and J 4 bases; nucleotides not matched to a gene: 11.

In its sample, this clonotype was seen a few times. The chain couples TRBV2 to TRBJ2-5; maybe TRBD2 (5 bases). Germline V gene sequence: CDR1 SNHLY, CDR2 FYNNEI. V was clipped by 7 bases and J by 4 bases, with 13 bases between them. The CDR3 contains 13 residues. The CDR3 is CASTEGQIETQYF. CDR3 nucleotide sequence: TGTGCCAGCACAGAGGGCCAAATAGAGACCCAGTACTTC.

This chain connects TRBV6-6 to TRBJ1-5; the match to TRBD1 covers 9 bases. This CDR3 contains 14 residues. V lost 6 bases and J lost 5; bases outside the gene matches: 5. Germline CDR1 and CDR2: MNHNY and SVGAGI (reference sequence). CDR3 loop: CASSGTGIYQPQHF. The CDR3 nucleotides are TGTGCCAGCAGCGGGACAGGGATATATCAGCCCCAGCATTTT.

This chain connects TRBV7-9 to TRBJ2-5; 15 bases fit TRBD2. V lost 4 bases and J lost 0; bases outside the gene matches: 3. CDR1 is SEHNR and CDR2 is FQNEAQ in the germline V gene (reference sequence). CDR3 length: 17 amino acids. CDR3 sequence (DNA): TGTGCCAGCAGCTCCGGACTAGCGGGGGGGTACCAAGAGACCCAGTACTTC. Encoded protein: CASSSGLAGGYQETQYF. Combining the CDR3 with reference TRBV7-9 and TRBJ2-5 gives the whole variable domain DTGVSQNPRHKITKRGQNVTFRCDPISEHNRLYWYRQTLGQGPEFLTYFQNEAQLEKSRLLSDRFSAERPKGSFSTLEIQRTEQGDSAMYLCASSSGLAGGYQETQYFGPGTRLLVL.

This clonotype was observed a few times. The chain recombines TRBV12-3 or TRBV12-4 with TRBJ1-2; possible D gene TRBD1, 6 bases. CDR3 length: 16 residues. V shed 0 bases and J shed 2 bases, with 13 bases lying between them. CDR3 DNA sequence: TGTGCCAGCAGTTTAGCCGGGACATCGACAAACTATGGCTACACCTTC. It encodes CASSLAGTSTNYGYTF.

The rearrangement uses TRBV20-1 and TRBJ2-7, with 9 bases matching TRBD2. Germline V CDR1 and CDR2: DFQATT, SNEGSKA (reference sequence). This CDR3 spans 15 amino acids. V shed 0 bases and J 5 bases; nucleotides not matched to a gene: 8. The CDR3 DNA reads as TGCAGTGCTAGAGATGGCGGGGGGGCTACCCACGAGCAGTACTTC. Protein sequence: CSARDGGGATHEQYF.

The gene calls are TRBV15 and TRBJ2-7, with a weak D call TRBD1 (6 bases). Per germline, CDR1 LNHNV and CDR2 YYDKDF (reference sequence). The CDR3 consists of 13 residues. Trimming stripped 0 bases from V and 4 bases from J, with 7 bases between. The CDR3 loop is CATSREQGYEQYF. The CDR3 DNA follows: TGTGCCACCAGCAGAGAACAGGGATACGAGCAGTACTTC. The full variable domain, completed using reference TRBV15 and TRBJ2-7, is DAMVIQNPRYQVTQFGKPVTLSCSQTLNHNVMYWYQQKSSQAPKLLFHYYDKDFNNEADTPDNFQSRRPNTSFCFLDIRSPGLGDTAMYLCATSREQGYEQYFGPGTRLTVT.

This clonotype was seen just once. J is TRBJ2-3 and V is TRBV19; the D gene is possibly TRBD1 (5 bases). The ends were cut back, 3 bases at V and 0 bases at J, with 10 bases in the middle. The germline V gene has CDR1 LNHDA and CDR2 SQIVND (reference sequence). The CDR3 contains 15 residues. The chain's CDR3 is CASSIWGGSTDTQYF. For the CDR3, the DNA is TGTGCCAGTAGTATCTGGGGCGGAAGCACAGATACGCAGTATTTT.

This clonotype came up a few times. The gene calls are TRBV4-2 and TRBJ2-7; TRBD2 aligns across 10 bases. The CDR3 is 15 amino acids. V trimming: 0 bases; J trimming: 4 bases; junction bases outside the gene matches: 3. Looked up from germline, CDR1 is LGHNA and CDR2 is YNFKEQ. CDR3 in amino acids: CASSQEGSGRYEQYF. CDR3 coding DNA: TGTGCCAGCAGCCAAGAAGGTAGCGGGAGGTACGAGCAGTACTTC.

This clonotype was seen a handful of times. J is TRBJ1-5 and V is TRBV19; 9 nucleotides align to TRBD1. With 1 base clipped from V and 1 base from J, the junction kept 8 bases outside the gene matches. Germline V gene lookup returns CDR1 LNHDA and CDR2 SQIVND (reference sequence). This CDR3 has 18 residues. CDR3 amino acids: CASSIGADRGNSNQPQHF. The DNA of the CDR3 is TGTGCCAGTAGTATAGGGGCGGACAGGGGAAACAGCAATCAGCCCCAGCATTTT.

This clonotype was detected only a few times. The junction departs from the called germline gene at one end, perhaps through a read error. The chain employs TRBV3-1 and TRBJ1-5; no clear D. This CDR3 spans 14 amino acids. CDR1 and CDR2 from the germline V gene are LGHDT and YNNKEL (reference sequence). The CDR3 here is CASNQGGRSQPQHF. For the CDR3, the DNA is TGTGCCAGCAACCAAGGAGGGAGGTCTCAGCCCCAGCATTTT.

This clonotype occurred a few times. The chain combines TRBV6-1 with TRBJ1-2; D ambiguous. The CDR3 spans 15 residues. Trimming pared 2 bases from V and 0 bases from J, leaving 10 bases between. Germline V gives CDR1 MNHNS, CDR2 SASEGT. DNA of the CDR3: TGTGCCAGCAGTGAACGTGGAGGTTCTAACTATGGCTACACCTTC. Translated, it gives CASSERGGSNYGYTF.